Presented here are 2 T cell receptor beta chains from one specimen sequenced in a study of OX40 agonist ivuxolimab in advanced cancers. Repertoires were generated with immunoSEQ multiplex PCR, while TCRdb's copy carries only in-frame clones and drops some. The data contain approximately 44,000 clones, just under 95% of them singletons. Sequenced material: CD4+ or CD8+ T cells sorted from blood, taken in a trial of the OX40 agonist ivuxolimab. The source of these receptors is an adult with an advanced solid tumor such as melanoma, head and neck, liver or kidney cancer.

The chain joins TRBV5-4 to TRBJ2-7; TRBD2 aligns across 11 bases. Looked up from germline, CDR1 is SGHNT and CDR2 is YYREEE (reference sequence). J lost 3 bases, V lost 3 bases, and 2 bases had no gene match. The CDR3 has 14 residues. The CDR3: CASSSGLADYEQYF. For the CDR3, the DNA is TGTGCCAGCAGCTCGGGACTAGCGGACTACGAGCAGTACTTC.

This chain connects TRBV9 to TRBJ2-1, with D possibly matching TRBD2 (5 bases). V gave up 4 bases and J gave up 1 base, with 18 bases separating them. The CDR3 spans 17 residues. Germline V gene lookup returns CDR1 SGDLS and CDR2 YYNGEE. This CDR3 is CASSTALVGRSYNEQFF. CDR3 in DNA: TGTGCCAGCAGCACCGCCCTAGTAGGGAGATCCTACAATGAGCAGTTCTTC.